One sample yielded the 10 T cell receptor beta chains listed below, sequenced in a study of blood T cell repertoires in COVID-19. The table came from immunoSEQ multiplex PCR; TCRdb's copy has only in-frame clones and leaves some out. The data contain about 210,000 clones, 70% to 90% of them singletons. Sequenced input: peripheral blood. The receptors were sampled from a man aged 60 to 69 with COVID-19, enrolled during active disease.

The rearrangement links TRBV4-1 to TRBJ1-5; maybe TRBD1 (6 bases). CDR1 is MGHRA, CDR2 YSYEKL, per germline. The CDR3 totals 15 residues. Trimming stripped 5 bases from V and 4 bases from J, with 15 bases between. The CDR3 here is CASSTAGARNQPQHF. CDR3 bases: TGCGCCAGCAGCACCGCGGGGGCGCGTAATCAGCCCCAGCATTTT.

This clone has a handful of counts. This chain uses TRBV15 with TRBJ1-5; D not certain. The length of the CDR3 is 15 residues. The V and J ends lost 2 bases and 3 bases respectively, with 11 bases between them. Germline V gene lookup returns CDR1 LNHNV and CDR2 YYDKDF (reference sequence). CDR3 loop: CATSRKTSPNQPQHF. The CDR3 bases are TGTGCCACCAGCAGAAAGACAAGCCCCAATCAGCCCCAGCATTTT.

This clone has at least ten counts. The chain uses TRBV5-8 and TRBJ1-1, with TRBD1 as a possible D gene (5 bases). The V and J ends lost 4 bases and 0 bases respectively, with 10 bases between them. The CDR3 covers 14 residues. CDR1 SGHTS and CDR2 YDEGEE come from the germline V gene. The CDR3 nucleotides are TGTGCCAGCAGCCCGTTCAGGGTGAACACTGAAGCTTTCTTT. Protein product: CASSPFRVNTEAFF.

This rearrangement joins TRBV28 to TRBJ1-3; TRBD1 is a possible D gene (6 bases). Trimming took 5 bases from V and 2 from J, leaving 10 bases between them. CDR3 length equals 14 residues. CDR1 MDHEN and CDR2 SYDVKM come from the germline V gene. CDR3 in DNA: TGTGCCAGCAGTCTAGGGGGGGCTGGAAACACCATATATTTT. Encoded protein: CASSLGGAGNTIYF.

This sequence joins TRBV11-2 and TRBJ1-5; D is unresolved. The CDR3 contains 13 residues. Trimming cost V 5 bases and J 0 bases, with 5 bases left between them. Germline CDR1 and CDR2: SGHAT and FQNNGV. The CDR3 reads CASSQASNQPQHF. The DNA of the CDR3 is TGTGCCAGCAGCCAGGCTAGCAATCAGCCCCAGCATTTT.

The CDR3 is CASSLLPAGGYTF. DNA for the CDR3: TGTGCCAGCAGTCTCCTCCCCGCAGGCGGCTACACCTTC. V is TRBV12-3 or TRBV12-4 and J is TRBJ1-2; unclear D gene. The CDR3 covers 13 residues. Trimming shortened V by 5 bases and J by 8 bases, and 15 bases separated the two germline ends.

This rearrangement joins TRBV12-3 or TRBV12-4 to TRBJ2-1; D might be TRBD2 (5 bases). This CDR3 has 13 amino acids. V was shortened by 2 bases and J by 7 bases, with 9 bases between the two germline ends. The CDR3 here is CASSLRGSNEQFF. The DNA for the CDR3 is TGTGCCAGCAGTTTACGGGGTTCAAATGAGCAGTTCTTC.

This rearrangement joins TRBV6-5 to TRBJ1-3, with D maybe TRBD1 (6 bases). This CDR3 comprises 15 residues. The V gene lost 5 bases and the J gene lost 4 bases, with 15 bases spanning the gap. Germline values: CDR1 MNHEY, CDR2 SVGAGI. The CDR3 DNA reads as TGTGCCAGCAGTACCACAGGGTTGTTCGGAAACACCATATATTTT. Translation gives CASSTTGLFGNTIYF.

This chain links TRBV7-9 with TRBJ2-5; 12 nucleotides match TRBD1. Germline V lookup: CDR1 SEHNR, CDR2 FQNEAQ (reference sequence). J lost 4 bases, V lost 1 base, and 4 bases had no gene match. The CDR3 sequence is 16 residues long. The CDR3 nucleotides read TGTGCCAGCAGCTTAGTGGGGACAGGGGGCCGAGAGACCCAGTACTTC. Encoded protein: CASSLVGTGGRETQYF.

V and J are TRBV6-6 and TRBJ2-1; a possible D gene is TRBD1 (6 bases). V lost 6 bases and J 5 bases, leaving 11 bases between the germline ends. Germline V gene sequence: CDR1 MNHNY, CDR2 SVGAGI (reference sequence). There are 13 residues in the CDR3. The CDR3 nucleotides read TGTGCCAGCAGACAGGGCCTTGACAATGAGCAGTTCTTC. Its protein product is CASRQGLDNEQFF.